This T cell receptor beta chain was captured in a study of tumor and adjacent non-tumor tissue in lung cancer. This sample's RNA came from whole unsorted tissue. From germline, CDR1 is MGHRA and CDR2 YSYEKL. This CDR3 has 17 residues. The sample holds a few counts of this clonotype. One end of the junction does not line up with germline, which may come from a read error. Three rounds of nested PCR, following a modified ARM-PCR protocol, produced the TCRbeta library. TCRdb reprocessed the multiplex PCR reads via MiXCR and lists one record per CDR3 protein. The table lists 90,000 to 110,000 distinct CDR3 sequences, around 80% of them singletons.

The sequenced sample was lung tumor tissue. This chain connects TRBV4-1 to TRBJ2-3; D might be TRBD1 (6 bases). The source of this sequence is an older woman with non-small cell lung cancer. The DNA for the CDR3 is TGCGCCAGGAGCCAAGATCTTACAGGGTCAGCACTAAACACGCAGTATTTT. Protein: CARSQDLTGSALNTQYF.